Listed here is a single TCR beta chain. Its cognate antigen is unknown. These data are taken from a study of shared clonotypes between healthy human individuals. Looking at the study overall: Each donor's CD8 memory used one plate, CD8 naive two, each CD4 subset three. Findings and limits, study-wide: Naive CD4 clonotypes overlapped across a handful of donors at around 4.7%. Richness estimates generally favored naive over memory subsets.

The germline V gene has CDR1 LGHNA and CDR2 YSLEER. The CDR3 spans 14 residues. Trimming left V 1 base short and J 3 bases short, with 9 bases between. Here immunoSEQ multiplex PCR was the method, and the copy in TCRdb shows in-frame clones only, minus some. This repertoire shows 850,000 to 1,200,000 clones, around 75% found once; its top ten account for over 1.3%. The material sequenced was memory CD4+ T cells sorted from blood. Subset specified: CD45RA-negative fraction. The genes are TRBV4-3 and TRBJ1-1; tentative D call: TRBD1 (5 bases). The source of this sequence is a man aged 18 to 35 in good health. CDR3 residues: CASSQGGRDTEAFF. As DNA, the CDR3 is TGCGCCAGCAGCCAAGGGGGGAGGGACACTGAAGCTTTCTTT.